The 14 T cell receptor beta chains reported below all come from one sample, sequenced in a study of Ad26.COV2.S vaccination and SARS-CoV-2 variants. Treatment meaning: about 20 received Ad26.COV2.S at low or high dose, single or two shots; several received placebo; per-sample allocation not given. Sample collection was performed on day 63 after the first vaccine or placebo injection. This table comes from immunoSEQ multiplex PCR, and its TCRdb copy is limited to in-frame clones, with some not included. The table records hundreds of thousands of clones, 80% to 90% of them present only once. The source material was peripheral blood, sampled in a trial of Ad26.COV2.S vaccine versus placebo. Receptors originate from a person aged 18-60 years who received the Ad26.COV2.S COVID-19 vaccine or a placebo.

J is TRBJ1-5 and V is TRBV5-1, with 7 nucleotides matching TRBD1. Trimming removed 7 bases from V and 6 bases from J; junction bases left unmatched: 4. The CDR3 is made up of 12 amino acids. Germline values: CDR1 SGHRS, CDR2 YFSETQ. The CDR3 loop is CASVTGAQPQHF. Written as DNA, the CDR3 is TGCGCCAGCGTTACAGGGGCTCAGCCCCAGCATTTT.

The genes are TRBV6-5 and TRBJ2-7; 8 bases fit TRBD2. This CDR3 spans 15 amino acids. V lost 0 bases and J lost 3; bases outside the gene matches: 4. Germline loops: CDR1 MNHEY, CDR2 SVGAGI. CDR3 in amino acids: CASSYSTRGDYEQYF. The CDR3 DNA sequence: TGTGCCAGCAGTTACTCGACGCGGGGGGACTACGAGCAGTACTTC.

The V call is TRBV7-2, the J call TRBJ1-1; D perhaps matches TRBD1 (5 bases). Trimming left V 1 base short and J 3 bases short, with 15 bases between. This CDR3 is built from 16 residues. Per germline, CDR1 SGHTA and CDR2 FQGNSA. CDR3 residues: CASSLGWGRRDTEAFF. In DNA, the CDR3 is TGTGCCAGCAGCTTAGGGTGGGGGAGGAGGGACACTGAAGCTTTCTTT.

The chain is built from TRBV2 and TRBJ1-2, with D tentatively TRBD1 (5 bases). V lost 7 bases and J lost 4, with 16 bases in between. Germline CDR1 is SNHLY and CDR2 is FYNNEI. The CDR3 contains 14 residues. CDR3 coding DNA: TGTGCCAGCAAGGTGGACGGGGGTAGCTATGGCTACACCTTC. It is translated as CASKVDGGSYGYTF.

The J gene is TRBJ2-1, the V gene TRBV9; possible D gene TRBD2, 6 bases. Germline-derived CDR1 and CDR2 are SGDLS and YYNGEE. The CDR3 extends over 15 amino acids. V was shortened by 5 bases and J by 1 base, with 13 bases between the two germline ends. The CDR3 here is CASSERALSYNEQFF. In DNA form, the CDR3 reads TGTGCCAGCAGTGAGCGGGCGCTTTCCTACAATGAGCAGTTCTTC. Using reference TRBV9 and TRBJ2-1 for the parts outside the CDR3, the full variable domain is DSGVTQTPKHLITATGQRVTLRCSPRSGDLSVYWYQQSLDQGLQFLIQYYNGEERAKGNILERFSAQQFPDLHSELNLSSLELGDSALYFCASSERALSYNEQFFGPGTRLTVL.

This chain uses TRBV5-1 with TRBJ2-5, with 8 nucleotides matching TRBD2. This CDR3 has 16 residues. Trimming at V came to 0 bases and at J to 2 bases, leaving 6 bases not matched to a gene. The germline V gene encodes CDR1 SGHRS and CDR2 YFSETQ. For the CDR3, the DNA is TGCGCCAGCAGCTTGGCCTTGGCTAGCGGGCAAGAGACCCAGTACTTC. This sequence encodes CASSLALASGQETQYF.

This clone has only a few counts. This sequence joins TRBV18 and TRBJ1-5; D not certain. This CDR3 spans 16 amino acids. Germline CDR1 reads KGHSH; CDR2 reads LQKENI. V lost 3 bases to trimming and J lost 0 bases, with 12 bases between them. The CDR3 here is CASSPFFGNSNQPQHF. CDR3 in DNA: TGTGCCAGCTCACCTTTTTTCGGTAATAGCAATCAGCCCCAGCATTTT.

The chain carries TRBV6-5 and TRBJ1-5; maybe TRBD1 (6 bases). The CDR3 consists of 14 residues. CDR1 and CDR2 (germline): MNHEY, SVGAGI. V shed 6 bases and J shed 0 bases, with 9 bases lying between them. The CDR3 spells CASSGTHSNQPQHF. CDR3 bases: TGTGCCAGCAGCGGGACACATAGCAATCAGCCCCAGCATTTT.

The CDR3, as DNA: TGTGCCAGCAGCGTCGGTCAGGTTAATGAAAAACTGTTTTTT. Protein product: CASSVGQVNEKLFF. This chain connects TRBV9 to TRBJ1-4; no clear D gene. The CDR3 is 14 residues long. Germline V CDR1 and CDR2: SGDLS, YYNGEE. Trimming stripped 2 bases from V and 4 bases from J, with 9 bases between.

This clone was seen only once. The chain is built from TRBV9 and TRBJ1-2; D unresolved. Germline V gene lookup returns CDR1 SGDLS and CDR2 YYNGEE. The V gene lost 0 bases and the J gene lost 0 bases, with 3 bases spanning the gap. The CDR3 runs to 13 residues. This chain's CDR3 is CASSVAANYGYTF. Here the CDR3 DNA reads TGTGCCAGCAGCGTAGCGGCTAACTATGGCTACACCTTC.

This chain uses TRBV30 with TRBJ2-1, with unresolved D. The CDR3 runs 12 residues. CDR1 is GTSNPN, CDR2 SVGIG, per germline (reference sequence). Trimming stripped 5 bases from V and 6 bases from J, with 11 bases between. In DNA form, the CDR3 reads TGTGCCTGGGCCTGGAGTCCCAATGAGCAGTTCTTC. Translated: CAWAWSPNEQFF.

V gene TRBV6-5 combines with J gene TRBJ1-1; no firm D call. The CDR3 sequence is 15 residues long. The V gene's germline CDR1 is MNHEY and CDR2 SVGAGI. Trimming took 0 bases from V and 5 from J, leaving 13 bases between them. DNA of the CDR3: TGTGCCAGCAGTTACTCTCCGGGGATAGGGACTGAAGCTTTCTTT. Its protein is CASSYSPGIGTEAFF.

The chain combines TRBV5-4 with TRBJ1-1; D remains unclear. V was pared by 0 bases and J by 10 bases, with 19 bases between. The germline V gene has CDR1 SGHNT and CDR2 YYREEE (reference sequence). This CDR3 contains 15 residues. DNA of the CDR3: TGTGCCAGCAGCTTGGAAGGGCCCCAAAGTCGGACAGCTTTCTTT. It yields the protein CASSLEGPQSRTAFF.

The V and J genes are TRBV5-1 and TRBJ2-1; D is ambiguous. Germline loops: CDR1 SGHRS, CDR2 YFSETQ. This CDR3 spans 16 amino acids. The V end was cut by 1 base, the J end by 2 bases, with 13 bases between. CDR3 in amino acids: CASSLSTGPPYNEQFF. The CDR3 nucleotides read TGCGCCAGCAGCTTGTCGACTGGGCCGCCCTACAATGAGCAGTTCTTC.